This TCR beta chain came from a study of a mutant IDH1 vaccine in newly diagnosed glioma. Study in general: Once 4-6 weeks had passed after radiotherapy alone, vaccination started, or it started with temozolomide cycles.

On this clone: The antigen is undetermined.

The data were produced by immunoSEQ multiplex PCR, yet TCRdb's version contains in-frame clones alone and is incomplete. The data contain about 50,000 clones, about 88% of them singletons. The CDR3 loop spans 15 amino acids. Unmatched junction bases numbered 11, after V lost 7 bases and J lost 3 bases. Germline assignment: CDR1 MNHNY and CDR2 SVGAGI (reference sequence). Time point denoted: week 5, during vaccination. One vaccine dose held 300 ug of mutant IDH1 20-mer peptide and came with topical imiquimod. The J gene is TRBJ1-1, the V gene TRBV6-6; 7 bases are shared with TRBD1. Source: PBMCs, taken from a glioma patient whose treatment included an IDH1 peptide vaccine. The receptor was derived from a woman aged 45 to 65 with glioma. The CDR3 is CASILTTGLDTEAFF. The DNA of the CDR3 is TGTGCCAGCATACTTACGACAGGGCTGGACACTGAAGCTTTCTTT.